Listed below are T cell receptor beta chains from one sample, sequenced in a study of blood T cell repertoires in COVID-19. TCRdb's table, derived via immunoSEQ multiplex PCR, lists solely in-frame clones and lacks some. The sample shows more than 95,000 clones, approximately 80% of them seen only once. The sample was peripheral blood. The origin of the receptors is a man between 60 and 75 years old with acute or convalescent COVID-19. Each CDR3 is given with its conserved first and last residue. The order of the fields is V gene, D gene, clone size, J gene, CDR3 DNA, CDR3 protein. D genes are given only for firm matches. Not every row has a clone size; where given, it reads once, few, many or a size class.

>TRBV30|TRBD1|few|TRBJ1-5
TGTGCCTGGTCCCCCGGGACAGGGCTTCTCAATCAGCCCCAGCATTTT
CAWSPGTGLLNQPQHF
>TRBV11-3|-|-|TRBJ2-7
TGTGCCAGCAGCTTAGGGAGCCAGGGACACCTCTACGAGCAGTACTTC
CASSLGSQGHLYEQYF
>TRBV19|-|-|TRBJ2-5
TGTGCCAGTAGTATTGGAGACCGAAAAGAGACCCAGTACTTC
CASSIGDRKETQYF
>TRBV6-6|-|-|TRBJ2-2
TGTGCCAGCAGTTACTCAAGGGGACAAAACACCGGGGAGCTGTTTTTT
CASSYSRGQNTGELFF
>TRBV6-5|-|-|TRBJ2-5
TGTGCCAGCAGGGACTGGCCCCAAGAGACCCAGTACTTC
CASRDWPQETQYF
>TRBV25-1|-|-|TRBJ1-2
TGTGCCACCGGAGGACGGACCTATGGCTACACCTTC
CATGGRTYGYTF
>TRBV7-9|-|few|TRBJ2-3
TGTGCCAGCAATCCAACATCAGATACGCAGTATTTT
CASNPTSDTQYF
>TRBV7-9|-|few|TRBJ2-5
TGTGCCAGCAGCTTAAATCAGGTGGAAGAGACCCAGTACTTC
CASSLNQVEETQYF
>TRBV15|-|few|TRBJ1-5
TGTGCCACCAGCAGAGATTTGGGCGGGGGTGTCAATCAGCCCCAGCATTTT
CATSRDLGGGVNQPQHF
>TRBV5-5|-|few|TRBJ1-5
TGTGCCAGCAGCTTGGGCAGGGTGCCCCCCAATCAGCCCCAGCATTTT
CASSLGRVPPNQPQHF
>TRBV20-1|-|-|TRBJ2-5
TGCAGTGCTAGAGATAGAGAGACCCAGTACTTC
CSARDRETQYF
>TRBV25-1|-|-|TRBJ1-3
TGTGCCAGCAGTGATTACGCAGGGGAAGGAAACACCATATATTTT
CASSDYAGEGNTIYF
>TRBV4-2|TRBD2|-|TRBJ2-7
TGTGCCAGCAGCCAAGCCCTTGGACTAGCGGGAGAGCAGTACTTC
CASSQALGLAGEQYF
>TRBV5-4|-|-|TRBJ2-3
TGTGCCAGCAGGGGACTCCGCACAGATACGCAGTATTTT
CASRGLRTDTQYF
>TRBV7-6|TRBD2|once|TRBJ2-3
TGTGCCAGCAGCTTAGGGCTAGCGGGATCAGATACGCAGTATTTT
CASSLGLAGSDTQYF
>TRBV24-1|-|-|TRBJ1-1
TGTGCCACCAGTGAACGCGGACAGAACACTGAAGCTTTCTTT
CATSERGQNTEAFF
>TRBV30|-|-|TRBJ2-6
TGTGCCTGGGAGCAGGGTCTGACCTCTGGGGCCAACGTCCTGACTTTC
CAWEQGLTSGANVLTF
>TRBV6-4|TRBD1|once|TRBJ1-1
TGTGCCAGCAAAACAGGGGGCGGTTTCTTT
CASKTGGGFF
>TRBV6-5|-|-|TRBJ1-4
TGTGCCAGCAGTCCGGCGGCAACTAATGAAAAACTGTTTTTT
CASSPAATNEKLFF
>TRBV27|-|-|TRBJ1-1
TGTGCCAGCAGAACGCAGGGGATGAACACTGAAGCTTTCTTT
CASRTQGMNTEAFF
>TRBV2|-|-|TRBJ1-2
TGTGCCAGCAGTGGGGGCCCCAACTATGGCTACACCTTC
CASSGGPNYGYTF
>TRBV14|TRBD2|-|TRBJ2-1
TGTGCCAGCAGGTTTAGCGGGGGGATCTACAATGAGCAGTTCTTC
CASRFSGGIYNEQFF
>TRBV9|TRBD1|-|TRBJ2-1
TGTGCCAGCAGCGTATGGGACAGGGCGAACAATGAGCAGTTCTTC
CASSVWDRANNEQFF
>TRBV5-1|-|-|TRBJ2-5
TGCGCCAGCAGCTTTCAGGGTAACCAAGAGACCCAGTACTTC
CASSFQGNQETQYF
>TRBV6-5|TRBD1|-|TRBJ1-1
TGTGCCAGCAGTTACGAAGGGACAGGGGAAGCTTTCTTT
CASSYEGTGEAFF
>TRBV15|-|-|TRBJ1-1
TGTGCCACCAGCAGAGATCCGAGGGTTGAAGCTTTCTTT
CATSRDPRVEAFF
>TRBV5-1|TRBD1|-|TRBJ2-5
TGCGCCAGCAGCTCGGAGGGGGACAGGGAATGGGAGACCCAGTACTTC
CASSSEGDREWETQYF
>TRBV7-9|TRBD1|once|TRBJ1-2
TGTGCCAGCAGCCGAGACGACAGGGGACGAGGCTACACCTTC
CASSRDDRGRGYTF
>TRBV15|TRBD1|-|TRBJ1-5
TGTGCCACCAGCGTTGACAGGGAGGTCGGCAATCAGCCCCAGCATTTT
CATSVDREVGNQPQHF
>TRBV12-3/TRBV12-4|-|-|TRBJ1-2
TGTGCCAGCAGACCACAGGGAAACGATGGCTACACCTTC
CASRPQGNDGYTF
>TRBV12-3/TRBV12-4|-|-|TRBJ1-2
TGTGCCAGCTTGGGGGGGGGAGACTATGGCTACACCTTC
CASLGGGDYGYTF
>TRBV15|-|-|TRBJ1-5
TGTGCCACCAGCAGGGACCCCCAGGACTCCGGGGGGCCCCAGCATTTT
CATSRDPQDSGGPQHF
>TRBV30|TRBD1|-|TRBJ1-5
TGTGCCTGGAGGAGACAGGGAGGACAGCCCCAGCATTTT
CAWRRQGGQPQHF
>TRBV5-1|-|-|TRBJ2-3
TGCGCCAGCAGCCCGCCGATAAGAGGTACAGATACGCAGTATTTT
CASSPPIRGTDTQYF
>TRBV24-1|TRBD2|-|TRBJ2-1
TGTGCCACCTCCGGGGGGGAGAGCTCCTACAATGAGCAGTTCTTC
CATSGGESSYNEQFF
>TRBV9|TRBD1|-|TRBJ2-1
TGTGCCAGCAGCCCCGGACAGGGCGGACACAATGAGCAGTTCTTC
CASSPGQGGHNEQFF
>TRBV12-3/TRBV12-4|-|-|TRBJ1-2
TGTGCCAGCAGTTTTTCAGACATCTATGGCTACACCTTC
CASSFSDIYGYTF
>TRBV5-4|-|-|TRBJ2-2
TGTGCCAGCAGCTTGGACGTCGGGATTAGCGGCGGGGAGCTGTTTTTT
CASSLDVGISGGELFF
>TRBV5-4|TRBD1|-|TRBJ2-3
TGTGCCAGCACAGACAGGGGGCACGGAGATACGCAGTATTTT
CASTDRGHGDTQYF
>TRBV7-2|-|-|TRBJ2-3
TGTGCCAGCAGCTGGCTAGCGTTGACAGATACGCAGTATTTT
CASSWLALTDTQYF
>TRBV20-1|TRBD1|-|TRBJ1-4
TGCAGTGCTACTGACGGACAGGGTTTAAAGCGACTGTTTTTT
CSATDGQGLKRLFF
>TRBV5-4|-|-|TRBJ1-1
TGTGCCAGCAGCCGGGACACTGAAGCTTTCTTT
CASSRDTEAFF
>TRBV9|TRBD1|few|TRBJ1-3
TGTGCCAGCAGCGGCCGGACAGGCTCATCATCAAACACCATATATTTT
CASSGRTGSSSNTIYF
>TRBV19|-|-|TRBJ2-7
TGTGCCAGTAGTCCCGACGGGGTTTACGAGCAGTACTTC
CASSPDGVYEQYF
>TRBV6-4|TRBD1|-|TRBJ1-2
TGTGCCAGCAGTCCCGGACAGGGGGAAAGTGGCTACACCTTC
CASSPGQGESGYTF
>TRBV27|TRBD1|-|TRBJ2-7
TGTGCCAGCAGTGAGGGGGCATGGGGCTACGAGCAGTACTTC
CASSEGAWGYEQYF
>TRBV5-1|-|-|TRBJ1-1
TGCGCCAGCAGCTTAGCGAACACTGAAGCTTTCTTT
CASSLANTEAFF
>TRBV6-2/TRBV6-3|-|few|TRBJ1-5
TGTGCCAGCAGCATTGACATCCAGTATCAGCCCCAGCATTTT
CASSIDIQYQPQHF
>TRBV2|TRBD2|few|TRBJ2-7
TGTGCCAGCAGTTACACTAGCGAAGCCGAGCAGTACTTC
CASSYTSEAEQYF
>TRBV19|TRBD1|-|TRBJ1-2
TGTGCCAGTAGTGGCGACAGGGAATGGGATGGCTACACCTTC
CASSGDREWDGYTF
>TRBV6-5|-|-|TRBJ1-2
TGTGCCAGCAGGGGGAACGACAGGACTGGCTACACCTTC
CASRGNDRTGYTF
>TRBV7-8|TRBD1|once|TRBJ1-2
TGTGCCAGCAGCTTGGGACAGGGTCGGTCACATGGGGGCTACACCTTC
CASSLGQGRSHGGYTF